This T cell receptor beta chain was documented in a study of technical replicates of blood from several donors. Trimming removed 1 base from V and 3 bases from J, with 16 bases in between. Germline CDR1 LGHNA, CDR2 YSLEER. This CDR3 contains 16 residues. The data were produced by immunoSEQ multiplex PCR, yet TCRdb's version contains in-frame clones alone and is incomplete. This table holds about 44,000 clones, approximately 96% found once. This receptor was taken from a human donor in good health. Sequencing used T cells isolated from PBMCs. This chain connects TRBV4-3 to TRBJ2-7, with D uncertain. For the CDR3, the DNA is TGCGCCAGCAGCCAAGGCCTGGGTATTCCGGGCTACGAGCAGTACTTC. This codes for CASSQGLGIPGYEQYF.